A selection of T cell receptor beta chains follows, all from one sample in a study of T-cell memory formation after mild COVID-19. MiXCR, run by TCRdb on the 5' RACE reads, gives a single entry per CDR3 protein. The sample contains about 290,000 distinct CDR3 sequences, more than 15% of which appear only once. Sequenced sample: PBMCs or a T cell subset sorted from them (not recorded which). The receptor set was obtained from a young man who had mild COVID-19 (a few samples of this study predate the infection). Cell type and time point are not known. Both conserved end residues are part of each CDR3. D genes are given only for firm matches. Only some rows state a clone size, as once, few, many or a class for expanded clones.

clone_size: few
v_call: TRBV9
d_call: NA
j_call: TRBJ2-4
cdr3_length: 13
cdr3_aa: CASSPTPEGRRSF
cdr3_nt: TGTGCCAGCAGCCCAACCCCCGAGGGGCGCCGCTCCTTC

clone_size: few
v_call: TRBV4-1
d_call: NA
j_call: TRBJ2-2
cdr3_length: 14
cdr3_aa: CASSLHRNTGELFF
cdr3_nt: TGCGCCAGCAGCTTGCACAGGAACACCGGGGAGCTGTTTTTT

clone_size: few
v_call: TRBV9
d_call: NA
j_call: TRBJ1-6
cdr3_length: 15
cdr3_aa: CASSVDGAANSPLHF
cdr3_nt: TGTGCCAGCAGCGTAGACGGGGCGGCAAATTCACCCCTCCACTTT

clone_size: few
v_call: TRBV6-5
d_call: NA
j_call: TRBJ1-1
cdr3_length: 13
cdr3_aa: CASSYSVGTEAFF
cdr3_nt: TGTGCCAGCAGTTACTCGGTGGGCACTGAAGCTTTCTTT

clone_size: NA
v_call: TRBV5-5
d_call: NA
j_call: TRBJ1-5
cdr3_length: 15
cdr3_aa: CASSLKGLGNQPQHF
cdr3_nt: TGTGCCAGCAGCTTGAAAGGTCTGGGCAATCAGCCCCAGCATTTT

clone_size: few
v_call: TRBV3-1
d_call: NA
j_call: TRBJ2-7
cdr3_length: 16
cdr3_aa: CASSQLRTAGRYEQYF
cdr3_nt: TGTGCCAGCAGCCAATTGCGGACAGCCGGGAGATACGAGCAGTACTTC

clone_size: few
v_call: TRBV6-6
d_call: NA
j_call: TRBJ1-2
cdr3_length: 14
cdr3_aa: CASSYATEVYGYTF
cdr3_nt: TGTGCCAGCAGTTACGCGACAGAAGTCTATGGCTACACCTTC

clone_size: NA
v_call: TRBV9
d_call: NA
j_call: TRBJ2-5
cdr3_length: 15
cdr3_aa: CASSPWRGRTETQYF
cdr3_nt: TGTGCCAGCAGCCCGTGGCGGGGCAGGACAGAGACCCAGTACTTC

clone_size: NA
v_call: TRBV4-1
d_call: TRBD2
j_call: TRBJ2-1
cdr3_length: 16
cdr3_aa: CASSHPGTSGGDEQFF
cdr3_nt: TGCGCCAGCAGCCACCCCGGGACTAGCGGGGGCGATGAGCAGTTCTTC

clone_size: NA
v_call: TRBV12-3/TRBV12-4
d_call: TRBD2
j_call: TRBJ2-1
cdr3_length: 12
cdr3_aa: CASSSLAGVSIF
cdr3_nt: TGTGCCAGCAGTTCACTAGCGGGGGTCTCGATCTTC

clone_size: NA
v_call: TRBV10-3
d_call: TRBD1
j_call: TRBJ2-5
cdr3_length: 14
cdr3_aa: CAISWTGGEETQYF
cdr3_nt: TGTGCCATCAGCTGGACAGGGGGGGAGGAGACCCAGTACTTC

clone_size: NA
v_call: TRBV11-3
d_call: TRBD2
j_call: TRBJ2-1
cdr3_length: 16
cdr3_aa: CASSLLAGGTLNEQFF
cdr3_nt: TGTGCCAGCAGCTTGTTAGCGGGGGGGACTCTCAATGAGCAGTTCTTC

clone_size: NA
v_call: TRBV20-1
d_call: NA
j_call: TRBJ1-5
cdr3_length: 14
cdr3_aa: CSASTSTGHQPQHF
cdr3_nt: TGCAGTGCCAGTACTTCGACAGGTCATCAGCCCCAGCATTTT

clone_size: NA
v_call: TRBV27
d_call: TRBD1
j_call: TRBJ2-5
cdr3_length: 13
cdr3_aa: CASSLWDRETQYF
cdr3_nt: TGTGCCAGCAGTTTATGGGACAGGGAGACCCAGTACTTC

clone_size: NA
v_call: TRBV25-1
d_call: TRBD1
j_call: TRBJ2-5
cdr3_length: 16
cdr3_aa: CASSEYRRGLRETQYF
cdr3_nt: TGTGCCAGCAGTGAATACCGCAGGGGGCTACGAGAGACCCAGTACTTC

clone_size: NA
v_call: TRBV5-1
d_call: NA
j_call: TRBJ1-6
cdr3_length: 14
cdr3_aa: CASSFGRAESPLHF
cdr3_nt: TGCGCCAGCAGCTTTGGACGGGCGGAGTCACCCCTCCACTTT

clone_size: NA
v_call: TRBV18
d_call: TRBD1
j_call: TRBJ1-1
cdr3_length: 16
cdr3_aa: CASSPTVQGLSGEAFF
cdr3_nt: TGTGCCAGCTCACCAACTGTACAGGGGCTTTCGGGTGAAGCTTTCTTT

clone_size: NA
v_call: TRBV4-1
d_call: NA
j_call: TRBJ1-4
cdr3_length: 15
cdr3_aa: CASSQQDRRDEKLFF
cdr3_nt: TGCGCCAGCAGCCAACAGGACCGGCGGGATGAAAAACTGTTTTTT

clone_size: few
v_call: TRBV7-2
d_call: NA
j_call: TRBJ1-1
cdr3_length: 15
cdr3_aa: CASSESRVSYTEAFF
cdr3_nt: TGTGCCAGCAGCGAGAGCAGGGTGTCGTACACTGAAGCTTTCTTT

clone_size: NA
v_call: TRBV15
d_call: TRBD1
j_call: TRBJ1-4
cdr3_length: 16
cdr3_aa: CATSSRDRGLNEKLFF
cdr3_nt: TGTGCCACCAGCAGCCGGGACAGGGGCCTTAATGAAAAACTGTTTTTT

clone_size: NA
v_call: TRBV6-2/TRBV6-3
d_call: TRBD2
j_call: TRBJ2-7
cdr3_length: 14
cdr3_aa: CASSPPGLIHEQYF
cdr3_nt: TGTGCCAGCAGTCCTCCGGGACTAATCCACGAGCAGTACTTC

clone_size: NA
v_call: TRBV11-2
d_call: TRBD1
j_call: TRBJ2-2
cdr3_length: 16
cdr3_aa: CASSLDRGANTGELFF
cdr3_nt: TGTGCCAGCAGCTTGGACAGGGGGGCCAACACCGGGGAGCTGTTTTTT

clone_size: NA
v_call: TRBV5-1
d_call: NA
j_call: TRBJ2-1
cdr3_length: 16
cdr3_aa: CASSARLGGPYNEQFF
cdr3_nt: TGCGCCAGCAGCGCCAGGTTAGGGGGGCCCTACAATGAGCAGTTCTTC

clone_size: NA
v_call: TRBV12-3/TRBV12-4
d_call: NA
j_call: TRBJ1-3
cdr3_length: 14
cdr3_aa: CASSLTASGNTIYF
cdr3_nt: TGTGCCAGCAGTTTGACAGCGTCTGGAAACACCATATATTTT

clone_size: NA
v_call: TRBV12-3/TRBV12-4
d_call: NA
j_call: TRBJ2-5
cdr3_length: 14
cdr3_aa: CASSFGLARRTQYF
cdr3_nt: TGTGCCAGCAGTTTTGGGCTAGCCCGAAGGACCCAGTACTTC

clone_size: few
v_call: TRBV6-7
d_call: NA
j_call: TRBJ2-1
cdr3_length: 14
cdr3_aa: CASSPSSALNEQFF
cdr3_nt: TGTGCCAGTTCCCCCTCATCGGCCCTCAATGAGCAGTTCTTC

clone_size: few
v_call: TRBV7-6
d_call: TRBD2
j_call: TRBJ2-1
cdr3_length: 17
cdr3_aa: CASSLAALAASYNEQFF
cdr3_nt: TGTGCCAGCAGCTTAGCGGCACTAGCGGCCTCCTACAATGAGCAGTTCTTC

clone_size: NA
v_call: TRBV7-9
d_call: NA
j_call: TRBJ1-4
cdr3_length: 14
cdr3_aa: CASVGSATNEKLFF
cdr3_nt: TGTGCCAGCGTTGGCAGTGCAACTAATGAAAAACTGTTTTTT

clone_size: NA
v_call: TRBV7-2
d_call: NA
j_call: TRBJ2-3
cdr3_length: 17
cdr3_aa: CASSLVAATPFTDTQYF
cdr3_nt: TGTGCCAGCAGCTTAGTAGCGGCAACACCTTTCACAGATACGCAGTATTTT

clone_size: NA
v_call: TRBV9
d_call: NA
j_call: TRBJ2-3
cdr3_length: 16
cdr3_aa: CASSVTNGGRGDTQYF
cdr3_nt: TGTGCCAGCAGCGTCACGAACGGGGGGCGGGGAGATACGCAGTATTTT

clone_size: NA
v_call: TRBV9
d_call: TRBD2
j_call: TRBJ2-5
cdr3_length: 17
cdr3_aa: CASSSGLTSGIQETQYF
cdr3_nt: TGTGCCAGCAGTTCCGGGCTGACTAGCGGAATACAAGAGACCCAGTACTTC

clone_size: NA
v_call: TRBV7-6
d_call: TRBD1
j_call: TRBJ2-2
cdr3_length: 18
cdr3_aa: CASSLEATGSANTGELFF
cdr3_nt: TGTGCCAGCAGCTTAGAGGCGACAGGGAGTGCGAACACCGGGGAGCTGTTTTTT

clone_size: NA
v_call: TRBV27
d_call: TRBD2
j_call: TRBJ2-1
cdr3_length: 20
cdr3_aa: CASSGDSGGHRLISYNEQFF
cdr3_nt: TGTGCCAGCAGTGGGGATAGCGGGGGGCATCGACTAATATCCTACAATGAGCAGTTCTTC

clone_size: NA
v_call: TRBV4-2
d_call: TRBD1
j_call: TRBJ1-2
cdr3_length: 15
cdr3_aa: CASSQDMGTGYGYTF
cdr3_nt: TGTGCCAGCAGCCAAGATATGGGGACAGGTTATGGCTACACCTTC

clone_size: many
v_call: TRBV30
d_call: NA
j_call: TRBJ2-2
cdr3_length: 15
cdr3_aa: CAWSRRGRRTGELFF
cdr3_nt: TGTGCCTGGAGTCGGCGGGGGCGAAGAACCGGGGAGCTGTTTTTT

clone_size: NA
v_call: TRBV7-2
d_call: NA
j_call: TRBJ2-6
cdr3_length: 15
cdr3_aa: CASSLRSSGANVLTF
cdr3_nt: TGTGCCAGCAGCTTACGGAGCTCTGGGGCCAACGTCCTGACTTTC

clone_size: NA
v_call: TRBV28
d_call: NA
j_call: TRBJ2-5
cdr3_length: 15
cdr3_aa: CASSSGHLLQETQYF
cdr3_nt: TGTGCCAGCAGCTCGGGACACTTGCTCCAAGAGACCCAGTACTTC

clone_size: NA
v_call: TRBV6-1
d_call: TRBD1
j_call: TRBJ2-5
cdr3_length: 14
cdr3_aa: CAIAWTGRPETQYF
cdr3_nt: TGTGCCATCGCCTGGACAGGTCGACCTGAGACCCAGTACTTC

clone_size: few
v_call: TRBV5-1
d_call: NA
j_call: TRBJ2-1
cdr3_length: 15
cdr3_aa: CASSWGEGYRDEQFF
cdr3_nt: TGCGCCAGCAGCTGGGGAGAGGGTTATCGGGATGAGCAGTTCTTC

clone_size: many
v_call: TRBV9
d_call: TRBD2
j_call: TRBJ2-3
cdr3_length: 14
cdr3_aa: CASSLTSGADTQYF
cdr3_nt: TGTGCCAGCAGCTTGACTAGCGGGGCAGATACGCAGTATTTT

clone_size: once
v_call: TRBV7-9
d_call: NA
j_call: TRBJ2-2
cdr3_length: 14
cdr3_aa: CASKAVKPTGELFF
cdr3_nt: TGTGCCAGCAAAGCGGTCAAACCCACCGGGGAGCTGTTTTTT

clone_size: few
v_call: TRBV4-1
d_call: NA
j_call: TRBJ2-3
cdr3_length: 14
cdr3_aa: CASSQADRTDTQYF
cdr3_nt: TGCGCCAGCAGCCAAGCCGACCGCACAGATACGCAGTATTTT

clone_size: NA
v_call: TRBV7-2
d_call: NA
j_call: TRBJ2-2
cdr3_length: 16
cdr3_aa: CASSLSRGASTGELFF
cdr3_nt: TGTGCCAGCAGCTTATCGAGGGGGGCCTCCACCGGGGAGCTGTTTTTT

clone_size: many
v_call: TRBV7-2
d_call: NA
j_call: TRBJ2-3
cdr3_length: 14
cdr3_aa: CASSLVFRTDTQYF
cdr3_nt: TGTGCCAGCAGCTTAGTATTCCGCACAGATACGCAGTATTTT

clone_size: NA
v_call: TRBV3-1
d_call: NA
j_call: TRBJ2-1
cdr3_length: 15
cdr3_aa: CASSQDRGSYNEQFF
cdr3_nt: TGTGCCAGCAGCCAAGATCGGGGCTCCTACAATGAGCAGTTCTTC

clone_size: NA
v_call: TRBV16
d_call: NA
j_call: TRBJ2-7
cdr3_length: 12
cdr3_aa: CASLKPGREQYF
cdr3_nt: TGTGCCAGCCTCAAACCGGGACGGGAGCAGTACTTC

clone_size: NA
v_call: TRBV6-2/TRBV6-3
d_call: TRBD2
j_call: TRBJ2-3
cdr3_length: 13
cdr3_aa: CASSSSGGDTQYF
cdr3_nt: TGTGCCAGCAGCTCTAGCGGGGGAGATACGCAGTATTTT

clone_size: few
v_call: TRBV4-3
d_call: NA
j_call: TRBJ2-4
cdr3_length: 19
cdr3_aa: CASSQDLAGAVGAKNIQYF
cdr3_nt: TGCGCCAGCAGCCAAGATTTGGCAGGGGCGGTGGGAGCCAAAAACATTCAGTACTTC

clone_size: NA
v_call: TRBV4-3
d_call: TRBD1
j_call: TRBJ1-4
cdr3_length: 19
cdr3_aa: CASSHGTGELGATNEKLFF
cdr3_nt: TGCGCCAGCAGCCATGGGACAGGGGAATTAGGGGCAACTAATGAAAAACTGTTTTTT

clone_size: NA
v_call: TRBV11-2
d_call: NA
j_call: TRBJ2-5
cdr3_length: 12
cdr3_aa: CASRLPGETQYF
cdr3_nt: TGTGCCAGCAGACTCCCAGGGGAGACCCAGTACTTC

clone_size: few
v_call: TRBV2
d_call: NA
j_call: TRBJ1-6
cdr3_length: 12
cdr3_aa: CASSLHQPPLHF
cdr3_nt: TGTGCCAGCAGTCTGCACCAGCCACCCCTCCACTTT

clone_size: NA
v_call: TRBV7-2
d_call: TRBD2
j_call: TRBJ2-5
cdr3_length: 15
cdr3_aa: CASSLGAGGQETQYF
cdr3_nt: TGTGCCAGCAGCTTAGGAGCGGGGGGACAAGAGACCCAGTACTTC

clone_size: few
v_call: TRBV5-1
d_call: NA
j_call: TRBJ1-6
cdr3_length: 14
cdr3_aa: CASSVGVNNSPLHF
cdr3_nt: TGCGCCAGCAGCGTCGGGGTTAATAATTCACCCCTCCACTTT

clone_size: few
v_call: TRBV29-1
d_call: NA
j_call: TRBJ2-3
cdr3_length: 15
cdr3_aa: CSDQGRHAGTDTQYF
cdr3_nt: TGCAGCGATCAGGGACGCCACGCGGGTACAGATACGCAGTATTTT